The sequence of this T cell receptor (beta chain) was determined in a study of T cell responses to AZD1222 COVID-19 vaccine. Overall study findings and caveats: There were mostly white British donors and more females than males, and clonal diversity was possibly underestimated. Repertoires in all cases were sampled only once the peak T cell response had passed.

Repertoires were generated with immunoSEQ multiplex PCR, while TCRdb's copy carries only in-frame clones and drops some. The data contain about 130,000 clones, 91% of them singletons. The CDR3 runs to 16 residues. The V end was cut by 2 bases, the J end by 7 bases, with 15 bases between. CDR1 SGHTA and CDR2 FQGNSA come from the germline V gene. On this clone: No antigen is known for it.

This chain links TRBV7-2 with TRBJ1-6, with D perhaps TRBD1 (5 bases). The source was peripheral blood, collected on day 0 of AZD1222 vaccination. This clonotype was sampled from an adult in good health. The CDR3 DNA sequence: TGTGCCAGCAGCTTAAGGGGACGGCCATGGAATTCACCCCTCCACTTT. Encoded protein: CASSLRGRPWNSPLHF.